This T cell receptor beta chain appears in the sequencing data of a study of response to subunit inactivated influenza vaccine. Overall study findings and caveats: T cells newly recruited by each seasonal influenza vaccination are few, the authors suggested.

This clonotype showed up just a few times. Its target is not known. In TCRdb, the RT-PCR reads were re-called with MiXCR into one record per CDR3 protein. The table shows hundreds of thousands of distinct CDR3 sequences, with less than 20% occurring only once. The ends lost 3 bases at V and 6 bases at J; junction bases unmatched: 8. This CDR3 is 14 amino acids long. Germline V gene sequence: CDR1 DFQATT, CDR2 SNEGSKA (reference sequence). This chain uses TRBV20-1 with TRBJ2-1; 7 nucleotides line up with TRBD2. The sequenced sample was PBMCs from blood, obtained 5 days after vaccination. This TCR derives from a man aged 50-59 years who received an inactivated influenza vaccine. CDR3 DNA: TGCAGTGCTAGCTTTGCGGGGGAAGGCAATGAGCAGTTCTTC. It encodes CSASFAGEGNEQFF.